Each of the 20 T cell receptor beta chains below was sequenced from the same sample in a study of T-cell reconstitution after alpha-beta-depleted transplantation in children. Preparation of the TCRbeta library involved a method that used unique molecular identifiers. TCRdb fed the PCR reads into MiXCR, producing one record per CDR3 protein. The sample lists some 290,000 distinct CDR3 sequences, 9.9% occurring once. This sample comprised PBMCs from the stem cell graft donor, obtained from the stem cell graft. All receptors come from a human donor who donated a stem cell graft to a child with SCID.

The chain is built from TRBV7-9 and TRBJ1-5; weak D call: TRBD1 (6 bases). This CDR3 region has 15 residues. Germline V gene data show CDR1 as SEHNR and CDR2 as FQNEAQ (reference sequence). The V end lost 5 bases, the J end lost 4 bases, and 15 bases lay between the germline ends. In DNA, the CDR3 is TGTGCCAGCAGCCGTTCGGGCAGGGGAAATCAGCCCCAGCATTTT. Protein sequence: CASSRSGRGNQPQHF.

There are a few counts of this clonotype. V gene TRBV5-5 combines with J gene TRBJ2-1; D perhaps matches TRBD1 (5 bases). Germline V gene lookup returns CDR1 SGHKS and CDR2 YYEKEE (reference sequence). The CDR3 is 15 amino acids. CDR3 sequence (DNA): TGTGCTTCAAGAGTGGGGCCCAGCTCCTACAATGAGCAGTTCTTC. It yields the protein CASRVGPSSYNEQFF.

The genes are TRBV20-1 and TRBJ2-7; 10 bases agree with TRBD2. Trimming at V came to 5 bases and at J to 0 bases, leaving 16 bases not matched to a gene. CDR3 length: 18 residues. Germline V gene data show CDR1 as DFQATT and CDR2 as SNEGSKA (reference sequence). The chain's CDR3 is CSASRAVAGGSFSYEQYF. DNA of the CDR3: TGCAGTGCTTCCAGGGCGGTAGCGGGGGGTTCCTTCTCCTACGAGCAGTACTTC.

The CDR3 here is CASQVAGADTQYF. CDR3 DNA sequence: TGTGCCAGCCAGGTAGCGGGTGCAGATACGCAGTATTTT. The chain is built from TRBV11-1 and TRBJ2-3, with TRBD2 identical over 7 bases. Germline-derived CDR1 and CDR2 are SGHAT and FQDESV (reference sequence). V lost 8 bases and J lost 4; bases outside the gene matches: 6. This CDR3 has 13 residues.

The chain links TRBV9 to TRBJ2-5, with no clear D. Germline CDR1 and CDR2: SGDLS and YYNGEE. The V gene lost 0 bases and the J gene lost 2 bases, with 11 bases spanning the gap. CDR3 size: 15 residues. Here the CDR3 DNA reads TGTGCCAGCAGCGTAGGGCAGATGGGACAAGAGACCCAGTACTTC. It specifies CASSVGQMGQETQYF.

Many counts were recorded for this clonotype. This chain links TRBV3-1 with TRBJ2-7, with D unclear. The germline gives CDR1 LGHDT, CDR2 YNNKEL (reference sequence). The germline V and J ends were trimmed by 1 base and 3 bases, with 4 bases remaining between them. The CDR3 is made up of 12 amino acids. DNA of the CDR3: TGTGCCAGCAGCCAAGGCCGCTACGAGCAGTACTTC. It specifies CASSQGRYEQYF.

V usage is TRBV28 and J usage is TRBJ2-1; 13 bases match TRBD2. The germline gives CDR1 MDHEN, CDR2 SYDVKM. V was clipped by 6 bases and J by 13 bases; unmatched bases: 15. This CDR3 spans 16 amino acids. This CDR3 is CASSPPWRTSGGEQFF. In DNA, the CDR3 is TGTGCCAGCAGCCCGCCGTGGAGGACTAGCGGGGGAGAACAGTTCTTC.

This rearrangement joins TRBV13 to TRBJ2-7; 8 nucleotides match TRBD1. The CDR3 is 19 residues long. Germline CDR1 reads PRHDT; CDR2 reads FYEKMQ (reference sequence). V was pared by 10 bases and J by 0 bases, with 23 bases of the junction left unmatched. CDR3: CAISLGDHVDRVSSYEQYF. CDR3 DNA: TGTGCCATCAGTTTAGGGGATCATGTGGACAGGGTAAGCTCCTACGAGCAGTACTTC. The variable domain in full, with the rest retrieved from reference TRBV13 and TRBJ2-7, is AAGVIQSPRHLIKEKRETATLKCYPIPRHDTVYWYQQGPGQDPQFLISFYEKMQSDKGSIPDRFSAQQFSDYHSELNMSSLELGDSALYFCAISLGDHVDRVSSYEQYFGPGTRLTVT.

This clonotype was detected many times. V usage is TRBV12-3 or TRBV12-4 and J usage is TRBJ2-1, with no clear D. Between the trimmed V and J ends, which lost 3 bases and 7 bases, there was a span of 13 bases. CDR3 size: 14 residues. CDR3 DNA: TGTGCCAGCAGTTTGTTACCGAAAGATAATGAGCAGTTCTTC. Protein product: CASSLLPKDNEQFF.

This rearrangement joins TRBV6-5 to TRBJ2-1, with D perhaps TRBD1 (6 bases). Germline CDR1 and CDR2: MNHEY and SVGAGI. The V gene lost 5 bases and the J gene lost 4 bases, with 18 bases spanning the gap. This CDR3 is built from 16 residues. The CDR3: CASSPTGFSGYNEQFF. The CDR3 DNA reads as TGTGCCAGCAGTCCGACAGGTTTTTCAGGGTACAATGAGCAGTTCTTC.

The V gene is TRBV5-5, the J gene TRBJ1-1, with D perhaps TRBD1 (6 bases). The CDR3 has 16 amino acids. V dropped 5 bases and J dropped 5 bases, with 22 bases sitting between them. Per the germline V gene, CDR1 is SGHKS and CDR2 is YYEKEE (reference sequence). CDR3 nucleotide sequence: TGTGCCAGCAGTACAGTCCAGGGGATGACGAGGACTGAAGCTTTCTTT. It encodes CASSTVQGMTRTEAFF.

The V call is TRBV4-1, the J call TRBJ2-6; D is undetermined. V shed 0 bases and J shed 3 bases, with 12 bases lying between them. Germline values: CDR1 MGHRA, CDR2 YSYEKL. The CDR3 runs 17 residues. CDR3 nucleotide sequence: TGCGCCAGCAGCCAAGATCGAGTGCCAGTTGGGGCCAACGTCCTGACTTTC. It codes for CASSQDRVPVGANVLTF.

This chain links TRBV12-3 or TRBV12-4 with TRBJ1-5; TRBD1 might be the D (5 bases). V was pared by 3 bases and J by 4 bases, with 10 bases between. This CDR3 is 14 amino acids long. The CDR3 coding sequence is TGTGCCAGCAGTTTTGACAGTTGGAATCAGCCCCAGCATTTT. Its protein is CASSFDSWNQPQHF.

The table lists this clonotype with a few counts. V is TRBV27 and J is TRBJ2-2; D is unresolved. Germline values: CDR1 MNHEY, CDR2 SMNVEV (reference sequence). The ends were cut back, 3 bases at V and 6 bases at J, with 8 bases in the middle. The CDR3 loop spans 13 amino acids. The CDR3 reads CASSFAEPGELFF. CDR3 bases: TGTGCCAGCAGTTTCGCCGAACCCGGGGAGCTGTTTTTT.

The chain couples TRBV12-3 or TRBV12-4 to TRBJ2-7; possible D gene TRBD1, 6 bases. This CDR3 is 13 amino acids long. V lost 7 bases, J lost 4 bases, and 14 bases lay in between. The CDR3 sequence: CASNLGQNYEQYF. As DNA, the CDR3 is TGTGCCAGCAACCTAGGACAGAATTACGAGCAGTACTTC.

The CDR3 here is CASSLGQGGNSPLHF. The CDR3 DNA is TGTGCCAGCAGCTTGGGACAGGGTGGAAATTCACCCCTCCACTTT. The chain recombines TRBV5-5 with TRBJ1-6; 7 bases are a match to TRBD1. Germline values: CDR1 SGHKS, CDR2 YYEKEE (reference sequence). V shed 0 bases, J shed 7 bases, and the junction held 4 bases outside the gene matches. The CDR3 runs to 15 residues.

This sequence joins TRBV19 and TRBJ2-3; D not resolved. Trimming removed 5 bases from V and 5 bases from J, with 11 bases in between. CDR1 and CDR2 (germline): LNHDA, SQIVND (reference sequence). The CDR3 contains 13 residues. The CDR3 region has the DNA TGTGCCAGTAGTCCCCGCCTTCGAGATACGCAGTATTTT. Translated: CASSPRLRDTQYF.

The chain combines TRBV27 with TRBJ1-3; tentatively, D is TRBD1 (6 bases). V lost 6 bases and J lost 0, with 15 bases in between. Per the germline V gene, CDR1 is MNHEY and CDR2 is SMNVEV (reference sequence). The CDR3 is made up of 16 amino acids. This chain's CDR3 is CASSLKGVSSGNTIYF. The DNA of the CDR3 is TGTGCCAGCAGCCTCAAGGGGGTTTCCTCTGGAAACACCATATATTTT.

Only a few counts were recorded for this clonotype. The gene calls are TRBV4-2 and TRBJ1-1, with D possibly matching TRBD1 (6 bases). V gave up 4 bases and J gave up 1 base, with 10 bases separating them. The germline gives CDR1 LGHNA, CDR2 YNFKEQ. The CDR3 has 14 residues. The CDR3 DNA reads as TGTGCCAGCAGCCCATCAGGGGAGAACACTGAAGCTTTCTTT. Protein product: CASSPSGENTEAFF.

This clonotype has more than one count but fewer than ten. V and J are TRBV6-1 and TRBJ2-3, with 11 positions matching TRBD2. Germline lookup yields CDR1 MNHNS and CDR2 SASEGT. The CDR3 contains 14 residues. With V trimmed by 6 bases and J by 5 bases, 4 bases remained unmatched. CDR3 in DNA: TGTGCCAGCAGCCCACTAGCGGGGGTAGATACGCAGTATTTT. Residues: CASSPLAGVDTQYF.